This TCR beta chain was found in a study of blood T cells in healthy people across ages. The study, taken as a whole, reports: Correlation between TCR beta diversity and naive T cell percentage was strong. Unsorted PBMCs prevented conclusive naive versus antigen-experienced comparison.

This clonotype was observed many times. The antigen is undetermined. A read error may account for a junction end that differs from germline. Samples each had at least 6 micrograms of total RNA extracted. Together with a sample-barcoded 5' primer, a J-beta primer mix was included in a second PCR lasting about 7 to 12 cycles. MiXCR, run by TCRdb on the 5' RACE reads, gives a single entry per CDR3 protein. The table includes about 900,000 distinct CDR3 sequences, roughly 60% detected once. Per the germline V gene, CDR1 is SGHRS and CDR2 is YFSETQ. The CDR3 is 14 residues long. Sequenced material: blood. The chain employs TRBV5-1 and TRBJ2-7, with a possible D match to TRBD1 (5 bases). The clonotype originates from a man aged 25-45 years in good health. For the CDR3, the DNA is TGTGCCAGCAGCTTAGAGCAAGGGGCCTACGAGCAGTACTTC. Translating it yields CASSLEQGAYEQYF.